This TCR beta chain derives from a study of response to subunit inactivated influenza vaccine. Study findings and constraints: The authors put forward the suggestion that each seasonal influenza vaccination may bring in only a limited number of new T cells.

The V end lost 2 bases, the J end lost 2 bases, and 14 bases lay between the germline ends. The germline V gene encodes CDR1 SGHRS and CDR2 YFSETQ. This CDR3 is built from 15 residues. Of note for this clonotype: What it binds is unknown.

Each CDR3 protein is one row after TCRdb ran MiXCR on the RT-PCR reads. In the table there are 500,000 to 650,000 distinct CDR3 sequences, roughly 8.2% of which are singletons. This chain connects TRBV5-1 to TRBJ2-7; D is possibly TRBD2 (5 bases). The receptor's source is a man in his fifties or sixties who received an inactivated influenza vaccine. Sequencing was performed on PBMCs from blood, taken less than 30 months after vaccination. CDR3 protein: CASSFSGNWAYEQYF. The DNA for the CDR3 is TGCGCCAGCAGCTTCTCGGGAAACTGGGCCTACGAGCAGTACTTC.